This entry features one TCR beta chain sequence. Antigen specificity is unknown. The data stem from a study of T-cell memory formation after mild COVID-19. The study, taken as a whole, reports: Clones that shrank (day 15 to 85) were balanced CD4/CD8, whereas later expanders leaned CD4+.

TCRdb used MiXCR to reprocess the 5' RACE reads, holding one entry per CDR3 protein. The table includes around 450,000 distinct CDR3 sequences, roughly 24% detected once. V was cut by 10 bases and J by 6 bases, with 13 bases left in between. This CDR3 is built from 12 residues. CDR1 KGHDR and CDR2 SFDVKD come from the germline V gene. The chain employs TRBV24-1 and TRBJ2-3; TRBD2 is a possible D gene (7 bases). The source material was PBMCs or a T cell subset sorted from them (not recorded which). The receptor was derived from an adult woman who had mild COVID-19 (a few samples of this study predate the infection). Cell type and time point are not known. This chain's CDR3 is CATEGGVDTQYF. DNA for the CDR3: TGTGCCACTGAGGGGGGGGTCGATACGCAGTATTTT.